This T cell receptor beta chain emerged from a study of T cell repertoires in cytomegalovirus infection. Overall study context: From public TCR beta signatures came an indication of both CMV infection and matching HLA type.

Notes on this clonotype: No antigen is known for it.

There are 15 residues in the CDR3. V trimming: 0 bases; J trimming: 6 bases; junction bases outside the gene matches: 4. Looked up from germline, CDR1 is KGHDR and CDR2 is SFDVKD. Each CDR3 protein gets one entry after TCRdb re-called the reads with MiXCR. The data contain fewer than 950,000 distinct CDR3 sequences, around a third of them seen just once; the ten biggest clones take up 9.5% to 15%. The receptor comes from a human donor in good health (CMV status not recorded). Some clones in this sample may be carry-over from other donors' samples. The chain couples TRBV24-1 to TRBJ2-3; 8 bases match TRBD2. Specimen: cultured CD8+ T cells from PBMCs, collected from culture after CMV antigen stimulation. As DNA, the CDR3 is TGTGCCACCAGTGATTTGGCTAGCGGGTACGATACGCAGTATTTT. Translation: CATSDLASGYDTQYF.